Shown below are 9 T cell receptor beta chains from a single sample sequenced in a study of CXCR3-negative and CXCR3-positive naive CD8 T cells. General study points: Hydrophobicity of TRB CDR3s was greater in CXCR3-positive naive cells than in CXCR3-negative naive cells.

These receptors lack a known antigen. UMI-labeled TRB cDNA libraries were prepared by 5' RACE. TCRdb derives one entry per CDR3 protein from the 5' RACE reads, leaving out DNA. The table for this sample gives around 63,000 distinct CDR3 sequences. Sequencing was carried out using naive CXCR3+ CD8+ T cells from blood. Stated subset: CD45RO-CCR7+CD27+CD95- naive CD8+ T cells expressing CXCR3 (TNR3+). These receptors all stem from a human donor in good health. Some clones in this sample may be carry-over from other donors' samples.

The chain links TRBV7-3 to TRBJ1-1; the D call from TCRdb, TRBD1, cannot be confirmed without DNA. The CDR3 covers 14 residues. Germline V lookup: CDR1 SGHTA, CDR2 FQGTGA. The CDR3 here is CASSPSTDNTEAFF.

V gene TRBV7-2 combines with J gene TRBJ2-5; TCRdb selects TRBD1, and the lack of DNA leaves this call unchecked. CDR3 length: 17 residues. Germline assignment: CDR1 SGHTA and CDR2 FQGNSA. CDR3: CASSLGFGGPLQETQYF.

The V gene is TRBV7-6, the J gene TRBJ2-7; the TCRdb call, TRBD1, lacks DNA for checking. There are 14 residues in the CDR3. Germline-derived CDR1 and CDR2 are SGHVS and FNYEAQ. CDR3 residues: CASSLAPSSYEQYF.

The rearrangement links TRBV12-3 or TRBV12-4 to TRBJ1-2; checking the TCRdb D call of TRBD1 is not possible without DNA. The CDR3 runs 13 residues. This CDR3 reads CASSFDGGNGYTF.

This chain connects TRBV29-1 to TRBJ1-1. The CDR3 length is 11 residues. CDR1 and CDR2 from the germline V gene are SQVTM and ANQGSEA. CDR3 region: CSVYSGPEAFF.

The chain carries TRBV9 and TRBJ2-7; with no DNA, the TCRdb D assignment of TRBD1 cannot be verified. Germline V gives CDR1 SGDLS, CDR2 YYNGEE. The CDR3 length is 15 residues. This CDR3 reads CASSARYGGTYEQYF.

This rearrangement joins TRBV7-9 to TRBJ2-2; TCRdb returns TRBD1, unconfirmable since there is no DNA. Germline-derived CDR1 and CDR2 are SEHNR and FQNEAQ (reference sequence). This CDR3 region has 14 residues. CDR3 amino acids: CASSRTPRTGELFF. Full variable domain (outside the CDR3, taken from reference TRBV7-9 and TRBJ2-2): DTGVSQNPRHKITKRGQNVTFRCDPISEHNRLYWYRQTLGQGPEFLTYFQNEAQLEKSRLLSDRFSAERPKGSFSTLEIQRTEQGDSAMYLCASSRTPRTGELFFGEGSRLTVL.

The rearrangement links TRBV25-1 to TRBJ2-7; with no DNA, the TCRdb D assignment of TRBD1 cannot be verified. The CDR3 covers 15 residues. Per the germline V gene, CDR1 is MGHDK and CDR2 is SYGVNS. The CDR3 loop reads CASSEYGQGGYEQYF.

V and J are TRBV10-1 and TRBJ1-3. CDR1 WNHNN and CDR2 SYGVQD come from the germline V gene (reference sequence). CDR3 length: 15 residues. The CDR3 loop is CASRYGRTSGNTIYF.